Each of the 28 T cell receptor beta chains below was sequenced from the same sample in a study of blood T cell dynamics during melanoma immunotherapy. TCRdb keeps only in-frame clones here, not all; method: immunoSEQ multiplex PCR. This table has approximately 15,000 clones, approximately 87% appearing once. This sample's time point: pre-treatment baseline. The source material was blood, sampled from a patient treated with checkpoint blockade. The source is a human donor with melanoma.

This sequence joins TRBV25-1 and TRBJ2-3; 11 bases line up with TRBD2. The CDR3 is 15 residues long. The germline gives CDR1 MGHDK, CDR2 SYGVNS. V lost 5 bases and J lost 4; bases outside the gene matches: 5. Written as DNA, the CDR3 is TGTGCCAGCAGTTACGTTAGCGGGGGGGCAGATACGCAGTATTTT. Translation: CASSYVSGGADTQYF. Supplemented by reference TRBV25-1 and TRBJ2-3, the full variable domain reads EADIYQTPRYLVIGTGKKITLECSQTMGHDKMYWYQQDPGMELHLIHYSYGVNSTEKGDLSSESTVSRIRTEHFPLTLESARPSHTSQYLCASSYVSGGADTQYFGPGTRLTVL.

The chain combines TRBV10-3 with TRBJ1-1; D is uncertain. V dropped 7 bases and J dropped 4 bases, with 16 bases sitting between them. This CDR3 contains 14 residues. The germline CDR1 and CDR2 sequences are ENHRY and SYGVKD. The DNA of the CDR3 is TGTGCCATCACTCGGACGAGTGGGAGCACTGAAGCTTTCTTT. Translation: CAITRTSGSTEAFF.

V is TRBV6-4 and J is TRBJ2-7; 10 bases are shared with TRBD1. The V and J ends lost 8 bases and 2 bases, in that order; junction bases with no gene match: 6. CDR3 length: 14 residues. Germline values: CDR1 MRHNA, CDR2 SNTAGT. The CDR3 nucleotides are TGTGCCAGCCCGACAGGGGGCACTGCCTACGAGCAGTACTTC. This translates into CASPTGGTAYEQYF.

The genes are TRBV4-1 and TRBJ2-3; 7 nucleotides align to TRBD2. V shed 1 base and J 0 bases; nucleotides not matched to a gene: 4. The CDR3 spans 16 residues. Germline V CDR1 and CDR2: MGHRA, YSYEKL. This CDR3 is CASSQASGSSTDTQYF. The CDR3 nucleotides are TGCGCCAGCAGCCAAGCTAGCGGATCTAGCACAGATACGCAGTATTTT.

V gene TRBV12-1 combines with J gene TRBJ2-2; TRBD1, the table's D call, was not compared with the DNA. TRBV12-1 is a pseudogene segment. CDR3 size: 15 residues. Here the CDR3 reads CASSSGQGGTGELFF. CDR3 coding DNA: TGTGCCAGCAGCTCCGGACAGGGCGGCACCGGGGAGCTGTTTTTT.

The chain links TRBV28 to TRBJ2-7; 8 nucleotides line up with TRBD2. Germline trimming cut 5 bases from V and 3 bases from J; bases unmatched to any gene: 9. Per germline, CDR1 MDHEN and CDR2 SYDVKM. The CDR3 runs to 15 residues. The DNA of the CDR3 is TGTGCCAGCAGTCCCGGGGGGGACGGGATCTACGAGCAGTACTTC. Its protein is CASSPGGDGIYEQYF.

The V gene is TRBV2, the J gene TRBJ2-7, with a weak D call TRBD1 (6 bases). The CDR3 contains 12 residues. From germline, CDR1 is SNHLY and CDR2 FYNNEI. Trimming pared 10 bases from V and 6 bases from J, leaving 16 bases between. The CDR3 DNA is TGTGCCACGAGAGAGACAGGCAGCGAGCAGTACTTC. Translating it yields CATRETGSEQYF.

This chain links TRBV6-9 with TRBJ2-7; 7 bases line up with TRBD2. The germline gives CDR1 MNHGY, CDR2 SVAAGI. Losses at the gene ends were 2 bases for V and 3 bases for J; bases not matched to a gene: 1. This CDR3 has 13 amino acids. The CDR3, as DNA: TGTGCCAGCAGTTATGGGGGGGTCTACGAGCAGTACTTC. Its translation: CASSYGGVYEQYF.

The chain employs TRBV12-5 and TRBJ2-3, with D hard to call. This CDR3 has 15 amino acids. Between the trimmed V and J ends, which lost 9 bases and 0 bases, there was a span of 16 bases. From germline, CDR1 is LGHNT and CDR2 FRNRAP. The CDR3 sequence is CASAKWERSTDTQYF. CDR3 DNA: TGTGCTAGCGCTAAGTGGGAAAGGAGCACAGATACGCAGTATTTT.

The rearrangement uses TRBV18 and TRBJ1-1, with a tentative D call TRBD1 (6 bases). The CDR3 runs 13 residues. The V end lost 2 bases, the J end lost 7 bases, and 11 bases lay between the germline ends. Germline V gene data show CDR1 as KGHSH and CDR2 as LQKENI. CDR3 nucleotide sequence: TGTGCCAGCTCACCATCCACAGGGTATGAAGCTTTCTTT. This codes for CASSPSTGYEAFF.

The chain carries TRBV6-5 and TRBJ2-4, with 9 bases aligning to TRBD2. The germline gives CDR1 MNHEY, CDR2 SVGAGI. The CDR3 covers 16 residues. V trimming: 0 bases; J trimming: 3 bases; junction bases outside the gene matches: 3. CDR3 residues: CASSYSRGGVKNIQYF. The CDR3 region has the DNA TGTGCCAGCAGTTACTCGCGGGGGGGGGTCAAAAACATTCAGTACTTC.

The chain has TRBV2 and TRBJ2-1; 7 bases agree with TRBD2. After removal of 6 bases from V and 5 bases from J, the junction contained 13 bases not matched to a gene. The length of the CDR3 is 16 residues. CDR1 is SNHLY and CDR2 is FYNNEI in the germline V gene. The chain's CDR3 is CASSPLPGTTHNEQFF. CDR3 bases: TGTGCCAGCAGCCCACTTCCAGGGACTACCCACAATGAGCAGTTCTTC.

The genes are TRBV6-6 and TRBJ2-7, with 7 bases aligning to TRBD1. The V and J ends lost 6 bases and 0 bases, in that order; junction bases with no gene match: 8. Germline V gene sequence: CDR1 MNHNY, CDR2 SVGAGI (reference sequence). The CDR3 totals 15 residues. CDR3 amino acids: CASRKDRSFSYEQYF. In DNA form, the CDR3 reads TGTGCCAGCAGAAAGGACAGGTCCTTCTCCTACGAGCAGTACTTC.

A single count supports this clone. The CDR3 protein is CASSGSAAYNEQFF. In DNA form, the CDR3 reads TGTGCCAGCAGTGGGTCCGCAGCCTACAATGAGCAGTTCTTC. V and J are TRBV11-1 and TRBJ2-1; D is ambiguous. Germline CDR1 is SGHAT and CDR2 is FQDESV (reference sequence). The germline V and J ends were trimmed by 6 bases and 2 bases, with 11 bases remaining between them. This CDR3 spans 14 amino acids.

The chain combines TRBV11-1 with TRBJ2-7; D might be TRBD1 or TRBD2, each matching 6 bases. V lost 2 bases and J lost 2, with 13 bases in between. CDR1 SGHAT and CDR2 FQDESV come from the germline V gene (reference sequence). The CDR3 sequence is 15 residues long. This CDR3 reads CASSLMRGAPYEQYF. In nucleotides, the CDR3 is TGTGCCAGCAGCTTAATGAGGGGGGCGCCCTACGAGCAGTACTTC.

The chain links TRBV5-5 to TRBJ1-5; 7 nucleotides match TRBD1. This CDR3 region has 14 residues. CDR1 and CDR2 from the germline V gene are SGHKS and YYEKEE (reference sequence). V shed 0 bases, J shed 7 bases, and the junction held 4 bases outside the gene matches. In nucleotides, the CDR3 is TGTGCCAGCAGCTTGGACAGGGGAGGGCAGCCCCAGCATTTT. This sequence encodes CASSLDRGGQPQHF.

This sequence joins TRBV7-2 and TRBJ2-7; D is perhaps TRBD1 (8 bases). V was clipped by 3 bases and J by 3 bases, with 15 bases between them. Germline CDR1 is SGHTA and CDR2 is FQGNSA. This CDR3 region has 15 residues. The CDR3 coding sequence is TGTGCCAGCAGCTTTGGACAGGGAGGGGGCTACGAGCAGTACTTC. It yields the protein CASSFGQGGGYEQYF.

The rearrangement joins TRBV18 to TRBJ2-7, with 7 bases lining up with TRBD1. Germline V gene lookup returns CDR1 KGHSH and CDR2 LQKENI. The CDR3 has 15 residues. V lost 6 bases and J lost 7; bases outside the gene matches: 15. In DNA form, the CDR3 reads TGTGCCAGCTCCATCGGGACAGCCCTGTCGGTGGAGCAGTACTTC. Protein product: CASSIGTALSVEQYF.

The rearrangement links TRBV6-6 to TRBJ2-1; a possible D gene is TRBD2 (6 bases). Trimming took 5 bases from V and 8 from J, leaving 19 bases between them. The CDR3 loop spans 15 amino acids. Germline V gene data show CDR1 as MNHNY and CDR2 as SVGAGI (reference sequence). This chain's CDR3 is CASSGWQEGTDEQFF. Here the CDR3 DNA reads TGTGCCAGCAGTGGCTGGCAGGAGGGAACTGATGAGCAGTTCTTC.

The rearrangement links TRBV28 to TRBJ2-7; D is perhaps TRBD1 (5 bases). The CDR3 contains 16 residues. V was clipped by 4 bases and J by 0 bases, with 16 bases between them. CDR1 is MDHEN, CDR2 SYDVKM, per germline. The CDR3 DNA reads as TGTGCCAGCAGTTCAACGGGCCTAGGGGACTCCTACGAGCAGTACTTC. Its protein is CASSSTGLGDSYEQYF.

The chain couples TRBV27 to TRBJ2-2; D is perhaps TRBD1 or TRBD2 (5 bases each). This CDR3 has 17 amino acids. The V gene lost 6 bases and the J gene lost 2 bases, with 19 bases spanning the gap. The germline V gene encodes CDR1 MNHEY and CDR2 SMNVEV (reference sequence). The CDR3 nucleotides are TGTGCCAGCAGCTACAAGGGACCCCCGACTAACACCGGGGAGCTGTTTTTT. This translates into CASSYKGPPTNTGELFF.

In its sample, this clone was seen a few times. This chain joins TRBV7-6 and TRBJ2-3; D remains unclear. Germline CDR1 reads SGHVS; CDR2 reads FNYEAQ. V gave up 1 base and J gave up 0 bases, with 8 bases separating them. CDR3 length: 15 amino acids. CDR3 bases: TGTGCCAGCAGCTTAGTTGCCGGTAGCACAGATACGCAGTATTTT. Protein product: CASSLVAGSTDTQYF.

The chain combines TRBV5-1 with TRBJ1-3; D gene ambiguous. The CDR3 has 14 amino acids. Germline CDR1 and CDR2: SGHRS and YFSETQ. The V gene lost 2 bases and the J gene lost 1 base, with 7 bases spanning the gap. The CDR3 spells CASSLRGSGNTIYF. CDR3 coding DNA: TGCGCCAGCAGCTTACGAGGGTCTGGAAACACCATATATTTT.

DNA for the CDR3: TGCGCCAGCAGCCAGACAGGGGGCAGCTCCTACGAGCAGTACTTC. Protein product: CASSQTGGSSYEQYF. This chain joins TRBV4-1 and TRBJ2-5, with TRBD1 matching 10 bases. The end of the DNA fits TRBJ2-7 better, so the J call may be wrong. The CDR3 length is 15 residues. The germline CDR1 and CDR2 sequences are MGHRA and YSYEKL.

About this clone itself: Compared with germline, one end of the junction differs, possibly owing to a read error. The chain has TRBV28 and TRBJ1-4; TRBD1 might be the D (6 bases). The CDR3 has 18 residues. Germline assignment: CDR1 MDHEN and CDR2 SYDVKM. CDR3 protein: CASSLPLHREGDSEKLLF. The CDR3, as DNA: TGTGCCAGCAGTTTGCCACTCCACAGGGAGGGGGATAGTGAAAAACTGCTTTTT.

The rearrangement joins TRBV7-9 to TRBJ2-5, with a weak D call TRBD2 (6 bases). This CDR3 spans 16 amino acids. The V end was cut by 4 bases, the J end by 5 bases, with 20 bases between. Germline assignment: CDR1 SEHNR and CDR2 FQNEAQ (reference sequence). The chain's CDR3 is CASSSEVGGVFETQYF. The DNA of the CDR3 is TGTGCCAGCAGCTCCGAAGTCGGCGGGGTTTTTGAGACCCAGTACTTC.

The chain joins TRBV5-4 to TRBJ2-1, with D tentatively TRBD2 (5 bases). The CDR3 spans 15 residues. The V end was cut by 0 bases, the J end by 6 bases, with 13 bases between. Germline V gene sequence: CDR1 SGHNT, CDR2 YYREEE (reference sequence). CDR3 region: CASSLGPSWGNEQFF. CDR3 bases: TGTGCCAGCAGCTTGGGGCCTAGCTGGGGCAATGAGCAGTTCTTC.

This rearrangement joins TRBV5-4 to TRBJ2-5, with unresolved D. CDR3 length: 13 amino acids. The germline V gene encodes CDR1 SGHNT and CDR2 YYREEE (reference sequence). The germline V and J ends were trimmed by 4 bases and 4 bases, with 11 bases remaining between them. The CDR3 DNA reads as TGTGCCAGCAGCAAGGACCCATCAGAGACCCAGTACTTC. This gives the protein CASSKDPSETQYF.